The TCR beta chain described here comes from a study of cytotoxic CD8 clonotypes in ibrutinib-treated CLL. After removal of 2 bases from V and 2 bases from J, the junction contained 1 base not matched to a gene. CDR3 size: 14 residues. In germline, CDR1 is MNHEY, CDR2 SMNVEV (reference sequence). TCRdb's copy holds only in-frame clones and misses some; the assay was immunoSEQ multiplex PCR. The table shows 250,000 to 350,000 clones, with 60% to 80% occurring only once. Here the sequenced sample was PBMCs, taken at disease progression, from a patient treated with ibrutinib. This chain connects TRBV27 to TRBJ2-7; 9 bases line up with TRBD1. The receptor was derived from a human donor with chronic lymphocytic leukemia. The CDR3 nucleotides read TGTGCCAGCAGTTTACACAGGGGGCCCTACGAGCAGTACTTC. Residues: CASSLHRGPYEQYF.